One sample yielded the 28 T cell receptor beta chains listed below, sequenced in a study of identical twins. TCRdb ran MiXCR on the 5' RACE reads and lists one entry per CDR3 protein. The sample has approximately 1.8 million distinct CDR3 sequences; less than 35% are singletons. Material for sequencing was cord blood. Every receptor here comes from a newborn girl in good health.

Only a few counts were recorded for this clonotype. The rearrangement links TRBV27 to TRBJ2-7; no clear D. The CDR3 contains 15 residues. V dropped 3 bases and J dropped 0 bases, with 12 bases sitting between them. Germline CDR1 reads MNHEY; CDR2 reads SMNVEV (reference sequence). In nucleotides, the CDR3 is TGTGCCAGCAGTTTTTACGGCTCGAGCTCCTACGAGCAGTACTTC. Translating gives CASSFYGSSSYEQYF.

The chain uses TRBV6-5 and TRBJ2-3; 9 positions agree with TRBD2. The germline V gene has CDR1 MNHEY and CDR2 SVGAGI. This CDR3 is 15 amino acids long. Trimming removed 5 bases from V and 2 bases from J; junction bases left unmatched: 5. In DNA form, the CDR3 reads TGTGCCAGCAGTAAGCTAGCGGGGACCACAGATACGCAGTATTTT. The encoded protein is CASSKLAGTTDTQYF.

In nucleotides, the CDR3 is TGTGCCAGCAGTTTTCGTCGGGTTTCGAACACCGGGGAGCTGTTTTTT. It is translated as CASSFRRVSNTGELFF. The chain has TRBV28 and TRBJ2-2; D unresolved. The CDR3 loop spans 16 amino acids. V gave up 3 bases and J gave up 0 bases, with 11 bases separating them. The germline CDR1 and CDR2 sequences are MDHEN and SYDVKM.

This clonotype was seen just once. The chain links TRBV6-5 to TRBJ1-1, with D perhaps matching TRBD1 (5 bases). The length of the CDR3 is 11 residues. The V end was cut by 10 bases, the J end by 6 bases, with 12 bases between. Germline CDR1 and CDR2: MNHEY and SVGAGI. The CDR3 DNA follows: TGTGCCATACAGAGGGGCTCTGAAGCTTTCTTT. Translating gives CAIQRGSEAFF.

This clonotype was seen only a few times. The genes are TRBV21-1 and TRBJ2-7; the table's D call, TRBD1, was not checked against the DNA. TRBV21-1 is a known pseudogene. The CDR3 runs to 13 residues. CDR3 in amino acids: CASSKGQDYEQYF. In DNA form, the CDR3 reads TGTGCCAGCAGCAAAGGACAGGACTACGAGCAGTACTTC.

This clonotype was counted once. The conserved phenylalanine or tryptophan is not found at the CDR3 terminus, so this likely reflects a read error. The J gene is TRBJ1-4, the V gene TRBV7-9; no definite D call. Looked up from germline, CDR1 is SEHNR and CDR2 is FQNEAQ (reference sequence). CDR3 length: 19 amino acids. Deletions cut 0 bases from V and 0 bases from J, with 17 bases between. The CDR3 nucleotides are TGTGCCAGCAGCTTAGCCCTGGCTTATCCCACCGCAACTAATGAAAAACTGTTTGTT. Residues: CASSLALAYPTATNEKLFV.

This chain uses TRBV29-1 with TRBJ2-7, with D unclear. From germline, CDR1 is SQVTM and CDR2 ANQGSEA. There are 16 residues in the CDR3. Trimming removed 6 bases at V and 0 bases at J, with 21 bases between. In nucleotides, the CDR3 is TGCAGCGTGCTTCACCAACGGCCGCCGGGCTCCTACGAGCAGTACTTC. Its translation is CSVLHQRPPGSYEQYF.

This clonotype occurred a few times. The chain links TRBV2 to TRBJ1-4; D unresolved. This CDR3 is built from 11 residues. The germline CDR1 and CDR2 sequences are SNHLY and FYNNEI. V was cut by 5 bases and J by 8 bases, with 6 bases left in between. The CDR3 nucleotides are TGTGCCAGCAGTAAGGAAGAAAAACTGTTTTTT. Protein: CASSKEEKLFF. Filled out from reference TRBV2 and TRBJ1-4, the complete variable domain reads EPEVTQTPSHQVTQMGQEVILRCVPISNHLYFYWYRQILGQKVEFLVSFYNNEISEKSEIFDDQFSVERPDGSNFTLKIRSTKLEDSAMYFCASSKEEKLFFGSGTQLSVL.

This clonotype was observed a few times. The chain recombines TRBV20-1 with TRBJ2-3, with D hard to call. The CDR3 covers 14 residues. Between the trimmed V and J ends, which lost 1 base and 2 bases, there was a span of 10 bases. The germline V gene has CDR1 DFQATT and CDR2 SNEGSKA (reference sequence). CDR3 region: CSARADGNTDTQYF. CDR3 nucleotides: TGCAGTGCTAGAGCCGATGGGAACACAGATACGCAGTATTTT.

This clonotype was detected only once. V is TRBV27 and J is TRBJ2-5; 9 bases match TRBD2. Germline V gene sequence: CDR1 MNHEY, CDR2 SMNVEV (reference sequence). The CDR3 sequence is 17 residues long. Trimming took 3 bases from V and 11 from J; bases not matched to a gene: 19. The chain's CDR3 is CASSFTWAGGPSNEQYF. The CDR3 nucleotides read TGTGCCAGCAGTTTTACATGGGCGGGAGGGCCGTCCAATGAGCAGTACTTC.

The V gene is TRBV20-1, the J gene TRBJ2-3; maybe TRBD2 (5 bases). Trimming left V 0 bases short and J 1 base short, with 11 bases between. From germline, CDR1 is DFQATT and CDR2 SNEGSKA (reference sequence). This CDR3 is built from 15 residues. Here the CDR3 reads CSARDSELRTDTQYF. The DNA of the CDR3 is TGCAGTGCTAGAGATAGCGAGCTTCGCACAGATACGCAGTATTTT.

This sequence joins TRBV7-2 and TRBJ1-2; D unresolved. CDR1 and CDR2 from the germline V gene are SGHTA and FQGNSA. The ends were cut back, 2 bases at V and 8 bases at J, with 9 bases in the middle. The CDR3 extends over 12 amino acids. Here the CDR3 DNA reads TGTGCCAGCAGCTTACTTCGTTTCGGCTACACCTTC. Translation gives CASSLLRFGYTF. Filled out from reference TRBV7-2 and TRBJ1-2, the complete variable domain reads GAGVSQSPSNKVTEKGKDVELRCDPISGHTALYWYRQSLGQGLEFLIYFQGNSAPDKSGLPSDRFSAERTGGSVSTLTIQRTQQEDSAVYLCASSLLRFGYTFGSGTRLTVV.

The chain combines TRBV4-2 with TRBJ2-7; D may correspond to TRBD1 or TRBD2 (5 bases each). CDR1 is LGHNA, CDR2 YNFKEQ, per germline. The CDR3 covers 15 residues. V lost 0 bases and J 2 bases, leaving 11 bases between the germline ends. CDR3 in DNA: TGTGCCAGCAGCCAAGAGACCGGGGCCACCTACGAGCAGTACTTC. Protein product: CASSQETGATYEQYF.

This rearrangement joins TRBV12-3 or TRBV12-4 to TRBJ1-5; D remains unclear. V was shortened by 2 bases and J by 0 bases, with 8 bases between the two germline ends. This CDR3 comprises 15 residues. For the CDR3, the DNA is TGTGCCAGCAGTTTAAGCAGTCGTAGCAATCAGCCCCAGCATTTT. As protein: CASSLSSRSNQPQHF.

The CDR3 DNA reads TGTGCCAGCAGCACCCGGGACGGCAACAACAATGAGCAGTTCTTC. The encoded protein is CASSTRDGNNNEQFF. The chain has TRBV7-2 and TRBJ2-1; either TRBD1 or TRBD2 may supply D (5 bases each). Trimming pared 5 bases from V and 5 bases from J, leaving 16 bases between. This CDR3 comprises 15 residues. CDR1 is SGHTA and CDR2 is FQGNSA in the germline V gene.

This clonotype turned up a few times. This chain uses TRBV27 with TRBJ2-1, with 8 bases fitting TRBD2. Germline V gene data show CDR1 as MNHEY and CDR2 as SMNVEV (reference sequence). CDR3 size: 19 residues. V dropped 2 bases and J dropped 5; count of bases not matched to a gene: 17. CDR3 in amino acids: CASSLKPPGLVTPHNEQFF. The CDR3 coding sequence is TGTGCCAGCAGTTTAAAACCCCCGGGACTAGTGACCCCCCACAATGAGCAGTTCTTC.

The chain uses TRBV7-8 and TRBJ2-1, with D possibly matching TRBD2 (6 bases). The CDR3 has 19 residues. CDR1 SGHVS and CDR2 FQNEAQ come from the germline V gene. V dropped 2 bases and J dropped 6 bases, with 26 bases sitting between them. CDR3 nucleotides: TGTGCCAGCAGCTTATTTGTAGCGGAATTCTCTCTGGGGAGCAATGAGCAGTTCTTC. It encodes CASSLFVAEFSLGSNEQFF. Filled out from reference TRBV7-8 and TRBJ2-1, the complete variable domain reads GAGVSQSPRYKVAKRGQDVALRCDPISGHVSLFWYQQALGQGPEFLTYFQNEAQLDKSGLPSDRFFAERPEGSVSTLKIQRTQQEDSAVYLCASSLFVAEFSLGSNEQFFGPGTRLTVL.

The chain couples TRBV6-6 to TRBJ2-7; the D call may be TRBD1 or TRBD2 (7 bases each). Trimming left V 8 bases short and J 0 bases short, with 14 bases between. Germline CDR1 reads MNHNY; CDR2 reads SVGAGI (reference sequence). The CDR3 is 14 residues long. CDR3 nucleotides: TGTGCCAGCCAGGGGGGGGGTAGCTCCTACGAGCAGTACTTC. Protein: CASQGGGSSYEQYF.

Here the CDR3 reads CASSPGGRMILGYTF. The CDR3 DNA reads as TGTGCCAGCAGCCCCGGCGGCAGGATGATTCTGGGCTACACCTTC. The V and J genes are TRBV21-1 and TRBJ1-2; TRBD1, as called in the table, went unchecked against the DNA. TRBV21-1 is an annotated pseudogene. The CDR3 is 15 residues long.

The rearrangement joins TRBV12-3 or TRBV12-4 to TRBJ2-7, with 12 bases aligning to TRBD2. V shed 7 bases, J shed 3 bases, and the junction held 4 bases outside the gene matches. The CDR3 is made up of 14 amino acids. CDR3 DNA sequence: TGTGCCAGCACCCCTAGCGGGGGGGTCTACGAGCAGTACTTC. Translation gives CASTPSGGVYEQYF.

This clonotype has a count of ten or more. The chain recombines TRBV29-1 with TRBJ2-4; D is perhaps TRBD2 (5 bases). Germline V gene sequence: CDR1 SQVTM, CDR2 ANQGSEA. V gave up 4 bases and J gave up 7 bases, with 5 bases separating them. This CDR3 has 10 residues. The CDR3 nucleotides read TGCAGCGTTGCGGGGAACATTCAGTACTTC. It codes for CSVAGNIQYF.

The chain couples TRBV20-1 to TRBJ1-6; the D is unclear. Per the germline V gene, CDR1 is DFQATT and CDR2 is SNEGSKA (reference sequence). This CDR3 spans 12 amino acids. V was pared by 3 bases and J by 14 bases, with 14 bases between. The CDR3 here is CSASLFGITLHF. The CDR3, as DNA: TGCAGTGCTAGTTTATTTGGGATTACCCTCCACTTT.

A remark on this clonotype: A read error may produce the germline difference seen at one junction end. The chain joins TRBV6-1 to TRBJ2-1; 9 bases align to TRBD1. The CDR3 loop spans 15 amino acids. Germline assignment: CDR1 MNHNS and CDR2 SASEGT. CDR3 in DNA: TGTGCCAGCAGTAAACCGGGACAGGGTTCCAATGAGCGGTTCTTC. This translates into CASSKPGQGSNERFF.

The chain carries TRBV11-2 and TRBJ2-4; D is perhaps TRBD1 or TRBD2 (5 bases each). Germline assignment: CDR1 SGHAT and CDR2 FQNNGV. This CDR3 spans 15 amino acids. V lost 1 base to trimming and J lost 6 bases, with 13 bases between them. The CDR3 here is CASSLVSGDPNIQYF. CDR3 bases: TGTGCCAGCAGCTTAGTATCCGGGGACCCAAACATTCAGTACTTC.

CDR3 coding DNA: TGCAGTGCTAGGCTCAGCTTTTATAGCAATCAGCCCCAGCATTTT. Translation: CSARLSFYSNQPQHF. The rearrangement uses TRBV20-1 and TRBJ1-5; the D is unclear. Germline assignment: CDR1 DFQATT and CDR2 SNEGSKA (reference sequence). The CDR3 consists of 15 residues. Trimming removed 3 bases from V and 0 bases from J, with 12 bases in between.

DNA of the CDR3: TGTGCCAGCAACCTAGGGGGGCCCATGAACACTGAAGCTTTCTTT. This translates into CASNLGGPMNTEAFF. This rearrangement joins TRBV6-5 to TRBJ1-1; tentatively, D is TRBD1 (6 bases). Germline V CDR1 and CDR2: MNHEY, SVGAGI. Trimming removed 7 bases from V and 0 bases from J, with 15 bases in between. The CDR3 has 15 residues.

There are many counts of this clonotype. The chain carries TRBV12-3 or TRBV12-4 and TRBJ1-5, with D unresolved. The CDR3 runs 13 residues. V was clipped by 2 bases and J by 7 bases, with 9 bases between them. The CDR3 bases are TGTGCCAGCAGTTTATGGGCCACCCAGCCCCAGCATTTT. Translated: CASSLWATQPQHF.

V and J are TRBV5-1 and TRBJ1-1; possible D gene TRBD1, 6 bases. V lost 0 bases and J lost 4, with 13 bases in between. Germline CDR1 reads SGHRS; CDR2 reads YFSETQ. The CDR3 is 15 amino acids. Here the CDR3 DNA reads TGCGCCAGCAGCTTGGAGGGGGTCGTGGGCACTGAAGCTTTCTTT. This translates into CASSLEGVVGTEAFF.